This T cell receptor beta chain was identified in a study of Tregs in tolerant kidney transplant recipients. General study results and limits: Few patients were studied, so findings need validation in larger groups. Some patients' samples used different primers over time, so nucleotide sequences weren't comparable. Activated donor B cell expansion appeared to reveal the most relevant donor-specific TCRbeta repertoire.

By frequency, this clone registers medium-sized. Its antigen is not known. The CDR3 end is not reached by the read, which stops 3 residues before it; the germline J gene fills it in. The germline V gene encodes CDR1 KGHSH and CDR2 LQKENI. There are 15 residues in the CDR3. J was trimmed by 4 bases and V by 0 bases; bases with no gene match: 4. Recipient PBMCs carried a CFSE label and met irradiated graft donor PBMCs for approximately 6 days before FACS sorting. TCRdb keeps only in-frame clones here, not all; method: immunoSEQ multiplex PCR. The repertoire table contains around 1,700 clones. This chain uses TRBV18 with TRBJ2-3; the match to TRBD1 covers 7 bases. This sample comprised CD4+ T cells from blood cultured with allogeneic cells, obtained before the transplant. The origin of this receptor is a human patient who received a combined kidney and bone marrow transplant. CDR3 amino acids: CASSPPGQSSDTQYF. Incomplete CDR3 DNA: TGTGCCAGCTCACCACCGGGACAGTCTTCAGATACG.